The 24 T cell receptor beta chains below were found in one sample sequenced in a study of response to subunit inactivated influenza vaccine. TCRdb reanalysed the RT-PCR reads using MiXCR and keeps one entry per CDR3 protein. The table has about 190,000 distinct CDR3 sequences, around 14% seen once. The sample was CD8+ T cells sorted from PBMCs, taken approximately 5 days after vaccination. The receptors come from a man aged 45-65 years who received an inactivated influenza vaccine.

This clonotype was seen many times. The chain combines TRBV6-2 or TRBV6-3 with TRBJ2-1; 11 bases match TRBD2. The CDR3 loop spans 15 amino acids. V was pared by 6 bases and J by 8 bases, with 9 bases of the junction left unmatched. In germline, CDR1 is MNHEY, CDR2 SVGEGT. CDR3 DNA: TGTGCCAGCAGCCTAGGACTAGCGGGCGGGGATGAGCAGTTCTTC. Its translation: CASSLGLAGGDEQFF.

The genes are TRBV10-3 and TRBJ2-7, with D unresolved. Germline V gene sequence: CDR1 ENHRY, CDR2 SYGVKD. V was trimmed by 4 bases and J by 2 bases, leaving 9 bases between them. CDR3 size: 13 residues. This CDR3 reads CAISVKRTYEQYF. The CDR3 nucleotides read TGTGCCATCAGTGTCAAGCGTACCTACGAGCAGTACTTC.

This clonotype was detected a few times. This rearrangement joins TRBV3-1 to TRBJ2-1, with 10 nucleotides matching TRBD2. Trimming took 0 bases from V and 0 from J; bases not matched to a gene: 2. Germline V gene data show CDR1 as LGHDT and CDR2 as YNNKEL (reference sequence). The CDR3 runs 17 residues. The CDR3 region is CASSQEASGSSYNEQFF. The DNA for the CDR3 is TGTGCCAGCAGCCAAGAGGCTAGCGGGAGCTCCTACAATGAGCAGTTCTTC.

This clonotype has ten or more counts. The gene calls are TRBV5-1 and TRBJ2-7, with 11 bases identical to TRBD2. Germline V gene sequence: CDR1 SGHRS, CDR2 YFSETQ. Trimming removed 1 base from V and 4 bases from J; junction bases left unmatched: 13. The length of the CDR3 is 18 residues. The CDR3 region has the DNA TGCGCCAGCAGCTTGACGGGACTAGCGGACATTTACGGGTACGAGCAGTACTTC. Translating it yields CASSLTGLADIYGYEQYF.

This clonotype showed up just a few times. The J gene is TRBJ2-1, the V gene TRBV10-3, with no clear D. Trimming stripped 3 bases from V and 8 bases from J, with 5 bases between. CDR1 ENHRY and CDR2 SYGVKD come from the germline V gene. CDR3 size: 11 residues. CDR3 loop: CAISDPHEQFF. Written as DNA, the CDR3 is TGTGCCATCAGTGACCCTCATGAGCAGTTCTTC.

This clonotype was recorded many times. The V gene is TRBV6-2 or TRBV6-3, the J gene TRBJ2-7; D might be TRBD2 (5 bases). The CDR3 runs 14 residues. The V gene lost 0 bases and the J gene lost 6 bases, with 12 bases spanning the gap. CDR1 MNHEY and CDR2 SVGEGT come from the germline V gene. The CDR3 DNA reads TGTGCCAGCAGTTACTCGAGCGGTGGAGCCGAGCAGTACTTC. Translation: CASSYSSGGAEQYF.

This chain connects TRBV20-1 to TRBJ1-1; 7 bases are shared with TRBD1. CDR1 is DFQATT, CDR2 SNEGSKA, per germline (reference sequence). There are 13 residues in the CDR3. The V and J ends lost 5 bases and 5 bases, in that order; junction bases with no gene match: 8. This CDR3 is CSAGGTGVTEAFF. In DNA form, the CDR3 reads TGCAGTGCTGGGGGAACAGGGGTTACTGAAGCTTTCTTT.

In its sample, this clonotype was seen a few times. The V and J genes are TRBV9 and TRBJ1-1; D possibly corresponds to TRBD1 (5 bases). In germline, CDR1 is SGDLS, CDR2 YYNGEE. The CDR3 extends over 15 amino acids. V dropped 0 bases and J dropped 6 bases, with 15 bases sitting between them. CDR3 loop: CASSVGGVNVAEAFF. The CDR3 DNA reads as TGTGCCAGCAGCGTAGGGGGGGTTAATGTAGCTGAAGCTTTCTTT.

The chain has TRBV7-2 and TRBJ2-5; D is uncertain. This CDR3 has 13 amino acids. In germline, CDR1 is SGHTA, CDR2 FQGNSA. The V end lost 2 bases, the J end lost 5 bases, and 9 bases lay between the germline ends. CDR3 region: CASSLWVMETQYF. The CDR3 bases are TGTGCCAGCAGCTTATGGGTTATGGAGACCCAGTACTTC.

This clonotype was detected a few times. This sequence joins TRBV4-1 and TRBJ2-7; 7 nucleotides agree with TRBD1. Germline values: CDR1 MGHRA, CDR2 YSYEKL. J lost 2 bases, V lost 5 bases, and 3 bases had no gene match. This CDR3 is built from 13 residues. DNA of the CDR3: TGCGCCAGCAGCATGACAGGGACCTACGAGCAGTACTTC. This encodes CASSMTGTYEQYF.

This clonotype was seen at least ten times. The chain employs TRBV29-1 and TRBJ2-1, with D unclear. Per the germline V gene, CDR1 is SQVTM and CDR2 is ANQGSEA. Deletions cut 6 bases from V and 4 bases from J, with 7 bases between. This CDR3 comprises 11 residues. The CDR3: CSVHSYNEQFF. DNA of the CDR3: TGCAGCGTCCATTCTTACAATGAGCAGTTCTTC.

This clonotype was seen a handful of times. CDR3 nucleotide sequence: TGCAGTGCTAGCTATAGCGGGGGGCCCTCTGTAAATGAGCAGTTCTTC. Residues: CSASYSGGPSVNEQFF. This sequence joins TRBV20-1 and TRBJ2-1; 10 bases line up with TRBD2. This CDR3 spans 16 amino acids. The J segment lost 7 bases and the V segment lost 3 bases, leaving 12 bases of the junction unmatched. CDR1 and CDR2 from the germline V gene are DFQATT and SNEGSKA (reference sequence).

V gene TRBV5-1 combines with J gene TRBJ2-7, with 12 bases aligning to TRBD1. V shed 5 bases and J 4 bases; nucleotides not matched to a gene: 10. CDR1 and CDR2 (germline): SGHRS, YFSETQ. This CDR3 spans 16 amino acids. This CDR3 is CASSSLEGQGAYEQYF. The DNA of the CDR3 is TGCGCCAGCAGTTCATTAGAGGGACAGGGGGCTTACGAGCAGTACTTC.

The V and J genes are TRBV7-6 and TRBJ2-7, with 7 nucleotides matching TRBD2. The CDR3 is 17 residues long. Germline CDR1 is SGHVS and CDR2 is FNYEAQ. Trimming took 1 base from V and 6 from J; bases not matched to a gene: 15. CDR3 residues: CASSLERSWSGGPEQYF. CDR3 nucleotide sequence: TGTGCCAGCAGCTTAGAGCGTAGCTGGTCGGGAGGTCCCGAGCAGTACTTC.

The chain joins TRBV30 to TRBJ2-7; the D is unclear. Germline-derived CDR1 and CDR2 are GTSNPN and SVGIG (reference sequence). V lost 1 base, J lost 3 bases, and 4 bases lay in between. The length of the CDR3 is 11 residues. The CDR3 protein is CAWSGIYEQYF. CDR3 nucleotide sequence: TGTGCCTGGAGTGGGATCTACGAGCAGTACTTC.

This clonotype has a count of ten or more. This chain uses TRBV28 with TRBJ2-1; 8 bases fit TRBD2. The CDR3 is 13 residues long. Germline V gene data show CDR1 as MDHEN and CDR2 as SYDVKM. The V segment lost 6 bases and the J segment 8 bases; nucleotides outside the gene matches: 6. DNA of the CDR3: TGTGCCAGCAGCCCCGGGACTAGTCATGAGCAGTTCTTC. Its translation is CASSPGTSHEQFF.

The gene calls are TRBV15 and TRBJ2-7; D unresolved. Between the trimmed V and J ends, which lost 3 bases and 0 bases, there was a span of 9 bases. This CDR3 is 14 amino acids long. Germline CDR1 is LNHNV and CDR2 is YYDKDF (reference sequence). The CDR3 bases are TGTGCCACCAGCAGTCTCGACGGCTCCTACGAGCAGTACTTC. This gives the protein CATSSLDGSYEQYF.

This clonotype was seen ten or more times. The gene calls are TRBV29-1 and TRBJ1-4; possibly TRBD1 for D (5 bases). With 1 base removed from V and 3 bases from J, the gap between germline ends came to 9 bases. The germline CDR1 and CDR2 sequences are SQVTM and ANQGSEA. This CDR3 has 14 amino acids. CDR3 nucleotide sequence: TGCAGCGTTGAAGGAGGAGGGGCTAATGAAAAACTGTTTTTT. Translating it yields CSVEGGGANEKLFF.

In this sample, this clonotype turned up many times. V usage is TRBV18 and J usage is TRBJ1-2; no firm D call. Germline V gene sequence: CDR1 KGHSH, CDR2 LQKENI. V was trimmed by 3 bases and J by 0 bases, leaving 14 bases between them. CDR3 length: 16 amino acids. The CDR3 nucleotides read TGTGCCAGCTCACCCACCGGGCCGCAGACTAACTATGGCTACACCTTC. Protein product: CASSPTGPQTNYGYTF.

The sample holds a few counts of this clonotype. CDR3 sequence (DNA): TGTGCCTGGAGTGTTGGCTACGAGCAGTACTTC. Translation gives CAWSVGYEQYF. The rearrangement joins TRBV30 to TRBJ2-7; the D is unclear. From germline, CDR1 is GTSNPN and CDR2 SVGIG (reference sequence). V lost 0 bases, J lost 3 bases, and 3 bases lay in between. CDR3 size: 11 residues.

This clonotype was recorded a few times. V gene TRBV4-3 combines with J gene TRBJ2-5; D remains unclear. Between the trimmed V and J ends, which lost 0 bases and 3 bases, there was a span of 11 bases. The V gene's germline CDR1 is LGHNA and CDR2 YSLEER. The length of the CDR3 is 15 residues. The CDR3 nucleotides read TGCGCCAGCAGCCAAGATTTCGGGTCTGAAGAGACCCAGTACTTC. Amino acid sequence: CASSQDFGSEETQYF.

The rearrangement joins TRBV4-3 to TRBJ2-1, with TRBD2 identical over 11 bases. The germline V gene encodes CDR1 LGHNA and CDR2 YSLEER. CDR3 length equals 18 residues. The J segment lost 2 bases and the V segment lost 4 bases, leaving 10 bases of the junction unmatched. CDR3 DNA sequence: TGCGCCAGCAGCCTTCGCGGGCTAGCGGGGGGAACCTACAATGAGCAGTTCTTC. Its protein product is CASSLRGLAGGTYNEQFF.

The V gene is TRBV6-5, the J gene TRBJ2-7; 9 bases line up with TRBD1. This CDR3 has 15 residues. Trimming took 2 bases from V and 5 from J; bases not matched to a gene: 7. Looked up from germline, CDR1 is MNHEY and CDR2 is SVGAGI. DNA of the CDR3: TGTGCCAGCAGTTACCGAGGGACAGGGAGCAACGAGCAGTACTTC. It encodes CASSYRGTGSNEQYF.

The gene calls are TRBV7-6 and TRBJ2-1; perhaps TRBD2 as D (6 bases). The CDR3 sequence is 14 residues long. The germline V gene has CDR1 SGHVS and CDR2 FNYEAQ. Trimming left V 1 base short and J 6 bases short, with 10 bases between. The CDR3 loop reads CASSLGNGGNEQFF. The CDR3 nucleotides read TGTGCCAGCAGCTTAGGTAACGGGGGCAATGAGCAGTTCTTC.